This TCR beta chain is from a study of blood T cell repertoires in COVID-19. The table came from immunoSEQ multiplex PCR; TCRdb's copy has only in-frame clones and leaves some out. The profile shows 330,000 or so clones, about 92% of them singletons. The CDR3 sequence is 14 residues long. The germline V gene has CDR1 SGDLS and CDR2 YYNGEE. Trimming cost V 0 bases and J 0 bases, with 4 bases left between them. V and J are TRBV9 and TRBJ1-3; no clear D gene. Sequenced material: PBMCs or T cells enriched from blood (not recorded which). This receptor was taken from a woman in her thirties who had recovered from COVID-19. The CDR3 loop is CASSVDGSGNTIYF. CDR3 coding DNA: TGTGCCAGCAGCGTAGACGGCTCTGGAAACACCATATATTTT. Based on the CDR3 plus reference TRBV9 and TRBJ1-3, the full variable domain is DSGVTQTPKHLITATGQRVTLRCSPRSGDLSVYWYQQSLDQGLQFLIQYYNGEERAKGNILERFSAQQFPDLHSELNLSSLELGDSALYFCASSVDGSGNTIYFGEGSWLTVV.